Listed below are T cell receptor beta chains from one sample, sequenced in a study of vaccination effects on CD4 cells after COVID-19. These receptors are not linked to any known antigen. The table came from immunoSEQ multiplex PCR; TCRdb's copy has only in-frame clones and leaves some out. Among more than 60,000 clones listed, 72% were seen once. Material: CD4+ T cells from PBMCs cultured without peptide, obtained before COVID-19 vaccination. These receptors were obtained from a human donor who had a prior SARS-CoV-2 infection. CDR3s include the opening cysteine and the closing phenylalanine or tryptophan. The order of the fields is J gene, V gene, clone size, D gene, CDR3 protein, CDR3 DNA. The D gene is left open where the match is weak. Size is stated for part of the rows, as once, few or many counts, or as a class when the clone is expanded.

j_gene: TRBJ2-1; v_gene: TRBV7-2; abundance: NA; d_gene: NA; CDR3aa: CASSRRWISADEQFF; CDR3nt: TGTGCCAGCAGCCGTCGGTGGATTTCTGCGGATGAGCAGTTCTTC
j_gene: TRBJ2-1; v_gene: TRBV7-3; abundance: NA; d_gene: TRBD2; CDR3aa: CASSLRLAGISGQFF; CDR3nt: TGTGCCAGCAGCTTAAGACTAGCGGGTATTTCTGGGCAGTTCTTC
j_gene: TRBJ2-1; v_gene: TRBV19; abundance: NA; d_gene: NA; CDR3aa: CASSIFSSYNEQFF; CDR3nt: TGTGCCAGTAGTATTTTTAGCTCCTACAATGAGCAGTTCTTC
j_gene: TRBJ1-1; v_gene: TRBV6-6; abundance: once; d_gene: NA; CDR3aa: CASSYGTHREAFF; CDR3nt: TGTGCCAGCAGTTATGGGACCCATCGGGAAGCTTTCTTT
j_gene: TRBJ1-2; v_gene: TRBV6-1; abundance: few; d_gene: TRBD1; CDR3aa: CASSDGTGESGYTF; CDR3nt: TGTGCCAGCAGTGACGGGACAGGGGAATCCGGCTACACCTTC
j_gene: TRBJ2-5; v_gene: TRBV10-3; abundance: NA; d_gene: NA; CDR3aa: CAIGDFQETQYF; CDR3nt: TGTGCCATCGGGGACTTTCAAGAGACCCAGTACTTC
j_gene: TRBJ2-3; v_gene: TRBV24-1; abundance: NA; d_gene: NA; CDR3aa: CATSVPYTDTQYF; CDR3nt: TGTGCCACCAGTGTACCCTACACAGATACGCAGTATTTT
j_gene: TRBJ2-1; v_gene: TRBV2; abundance: NA; d_gene: TRBD1; CDR3aa: CASRDRRSYNEQFF; CDR3nt: TGTGCCAGCAGGGACAGGAGAAGCTACAATGAGCAGTTCTTC
j_gene: TRBJ2-2; v_gene: TRBV19; abundance: NA; d_gene: TRBD1; CDR3aa: CASSTDRASGELFF; CDR3nt: TGTGCCAGTAGTACGGACAGGGCTTCCGGGGAGCTGTTTTTT
j_gene: TRBJ2-1; v_gene: TRBV27; abundance: NA; d_gene: TRBD2; CDR3aa: CASRSGGGYNEQFF; CDR3nt: TGTGCCAGCCGTAGCGGGGGAGGCTACAATGAGCAGTTCTTC
j_gene: TRBJ2-5; v_gene: TRBV3-1/TRBV3-2; abundance: once; d_gene: NA; CDR3aa: CASSQRDRQETQYF; CDR3nt: TGTGCCAGCAGCCAAAGGGATAGACAAGAGACCCAGTACTTC
j_gene: TRBJ1-4; v_gene: TRBV6-2/TRBV6-3; abundance: NA; d_gene: NA; CDR3aa: CASSYSLAGHDEKLFF; CDR3nt: TGTGCCAGCAGTTACTCCCTGGCGGGCCACGATGAAAAACTGTTTTTT
j_gene: TRBJ1-4; v_gene: TRBV24-1; abundance: few; d_gene: NA; CDR3aa: CATSGRGEKLFF; CDR3nt: TGTGCCACCTCGGGCAGGGGAGAGAAACTGTTTTTT
j_gene: TRBJ2-7; v_gene: TRBV12-3/TRBV12-4; abundance: NA; d_gene: NA; CDR3aa: CASSAGYEQYF; CDR3nt: TGTGCCAGCAGTGCTGGTTACGAGCAGTACTTC
j_gene: TRBJ1-5; v_gene: TRBV30; abundance: once; d_gene: NA; CDR3aa: CASTKGVGQPQHF; CDR3nt: TGTGCCTCCACGAAGGGGGTAGGTCAGCCCCAGCATTTT
j_gene: TRBJ1-2; v_gene: TRBV20-1; abundance: NA; d_gene: NA; CDR3aa: CSASTGSSNYGYTF; CDR3nt: TGCAGTGCTAGTACAGGATCTTCTAACTATGGCTACACCTTC
j_gene: TRBJ2-5; v_gene: TRBV7-7; abundance: NA; d_gene: NA; CDR3aa: CASSSTVYEETQYF; CDR3nt: TGTGCTAGCAGCTCGACAGTATACGAAGAGACCCAGTACTTC
j_gene: TRBJ2-7; v_gene: TRBV20-1; abundance: once; d_gene: NA; CDR3aa: CSASPGQTQNEQYF; CDR3nt: TGCAGTGCTAGTCCGGGCCAAACGCAAAACGAGCAGTACTTC
j_gene: TRBJ1-5; v_gene: TRBV4-3; abundance: NA; d_gene: NA; CDR3aa: CASSQDVWGGGNQPQHF; CDR3nt: TGCGCCAGCAGCCAAGATGTTTGGGGAGGTGGCAATCAGCCCCAGCATTTT
j_gene: TRBJ1-2; v_gene: TRBV29-1; abundance: few; d_gene: TRBD1; CDR3aa: CSVDGTVYGDTF; CDR3nt: TGCAGCGTTGATGGGACAGTCTATGGCGACACCTTC
j_gene: TRBJ1-2; v_gene: TRBV28; abundance: few; d_gene: TRBD1; CDR3aa: CASSPPPGQGDGYTF; CDR3nt: TGTGCCAGCAGTCCCCCACCGGGACAGGGGGATGGCTACACCTTC
j_gene: TRBJ2-5; v_gene: TRBV7-8; abundance: NA; d_gene: TRBD2; CDR3aa: CASSQTSGRGEETQYF; CDR3nt: TGTGCCAGCAGCCAGACTAGCGGGAGGGGGGAGGAGACCCAGTACTTC
j_gene: TRBJ2-4; v_gene: TRBV15; abundance: NA; d_gene: NA; CDR3aa: CATSPQPRNIQYF; CDR3nt: TGTGCCACCAGCCCCCAACCTAGGAACATTCAGTACTTC
j_gene: TRBJ1-5; v_gene: TRBV6-1; abundance: NA; d_gene: TRBD1; CDR3aa: CASRSGTGPNQPQHF; CDR3nt: TGTGCCAGCAGGTCCGGGACAGGGCCGAATCAGCCCCAGCATTTT
j_gene: TRBJ1-3; v_gene: TRBV28; abundance: once; d_gene: NA; CDR3aa: CASTVSGNTIYF; CDR3nt: TGTGCCAGCACGGTATCCGGAAACACCATATATTTT
j_gene: TRBJ1-5; v_gene: TRBV7-3; abundance: medium-sized; d_gene: NA; CDR3aa: CASSLSGVSNQPQHF; CDR3nt: TGTGCCAGCAGCTTATCAGGGGTCAGCAATCAGCCCCAGCATTTT
j_gene: TRBJ2-7; v_gene: TRBV5-1; abundance: NA; d_gene: TRBD2; CDR3aa: CASSLGLAGEQYF; CDR3nt: TGCGCCAGCAGCCTAGGACTAGCTGGTGAGCAGTACTTC
j_gene: TRBJ1-1; v_gene: TRBV27; abundance: NA; d_gene: TRBD1; CDR3aa: CASSPRSPGQGMNTEAFF; CDR3nt: TGTGCCAGCAGTCCTCGATCCCCGGGACAGGGGATGAACACTGAAGCTTTCTTT
j_gene: TRBJ2-1; v_gene: TRBV5-4; abundance: NA; d_gene: NA; CDR3aa: CASSPVGETPNEQFF; CDR3nt: TGTGCCAGCAGCCCCGTGGGGGAGACCCCCAATGAGCAGTTCTTC
j_gene: TRBJ1-3; v_gene: TRBV15; abundance: NA; d_gene: NA; CDR3aa: CATSRDRGREWENTIYF; CDR3nt: TGTGCCACCAGCAGAGATCGGGGGAGGGAGTGGGAAAACACCATATATTTT
j_gene: TRBJ2-3; v_gene: TRBV7-9; abundance: NA; d_gene: NA; CDR3aa: CASSGRWGTSSTDTQYF; CDR3nt: TGTGCCAGCAGCGGACGATGGGGGACCTCTAGCACAGATACGCAGTATTTT
j_gene: TRBJ2-1; v_gene: TRBV2; abundance: NA; d_gene: TRBD2; CDR3aa: CASSGLAGVLMEQFF; CDR3nt: TGTGCCAGCAGTGGACTAGCGGGGGTCTTAATGGAGCAGTTCTTC
j_gene: TRBJ1-2; v_gene: TRBV5-4; abundance: NA; d_gene: NA; CDR3aa: CASSLLLGPADGYTF; CDR3nt: TGTGCCAGCAGCTTGTTATTAGGGCCAGCCGATGGCTACACCTTC
j_gene: TRBJ1-2; v_gene: TRBV12-5; abundance: NA; d_gene: TRBD1; CDR3aa: CASGLETDRSVAF; CDR3nt: TGTGCTAGTGGTTTGGAGACGGACAGGAGTGTCGCCTTC
j_gene: TRBJ2-6; v_gene: TRBV11-3; abundance: NA; d_gene: NA; CDR3aa: CASWRTGANVLTF; CDR3nt: TGTGCCAGCTGGAGGACCGGGGCCAACGTCCTGACTTTC
j_gene: TRBJ2-7; v_gene: TRBV3-1/TRBV3-2; abundance: once; d_gene: TRBD1; CDR3aa: CASSQDPSGQGAHEQYF; CDR3nt: TGTGCCAGCAGCCAGGACCCTTCGGGACAGGGGGCGCACGAGCAGTACTTC
j_gene: TRBJ1-3; v_gene: TRBV5-1; abundance: NA; d_gene: TRBD1; CDR3aa: CASSEDRGGNTIYF; CDR3nt: TGCGCCAGCAGCGAGGACAGGGGAGGAAACACCATATATTTT
j_gene: TRBJ2-2; v_gene: TRBV6-5; abundance: NA; d_gene: NA; CDR3aa: CASSRGYGNHGELFF; CDR3nt: TGTGCCAGCAGCCGAGGATATGGAAACCACGGGGAGCTGTTTTTT
j_gene: TRBJ2-2; v_gene: TRBV3-1/TRBV3-2; abundance: few; d_gene: NA; CDR3aa: CASSHSPESGELFF; CDR3nt: TGTGCCAGCAGCCATTCGCCCGAATCCGGGGAGCTGTTTTTT
j_gene: TRBJ2-1; v_gene: TRBV7-3; abundance: NA; d_gene: NA; CDR3aa: CASSRSTNEQFF; CDR3nt: TGTGCCAGCAGCCGAAGCACAAATGAGCAGTTCTTC
j_gene: TRBJ2-3; v_gene: TRBV6-2/TRBV6-3; abundance: NA; d_gene: NA; CDR3aa: CASSRPASTDTQYF; CDR3nt: TGTGCCAGCAGTCGCCCTGCCAGTACAGATACGCAGTATTTT
j_gene: TRBJ2-2; v_gene: TRBV3-1/TRBV3-2; abundance: NA; d_gene: NA; CDR3aa: CASLLTGELFF; CDR3nt: TGTGCCAGCCTGCTGACCGGGGAGCTGTTTTTT
j_gene: TRBJ1-4; v_gene: TRBV7-9; abundance: few; d_gene: NA; CDR3aa: CASSLLEKLFF; CDR3nt: TGTGCCAGCAGTCTTTTGGAAAAACTGTTTTTT
j_gene: TRBJ2-3; v_gene: TRBV6-2/TRBV6-3; abundance: NA; d_gene: NA; CDR3aa: CASSYSKLRFTDTQYF; CDR3nt: TGTGCCAGCAGTTACTCGAAGCTGCGGTTCACAGATACGCAGTATTTT
j_gene: TRBJ2-7; v_gene: TRBV5-1; abundance: NA; d_gene: TRBD1; CDR3aa: CASSLTGEPYEQYF; CDR3nt: TGCGCCAGCAGCTTGACAGGGGAACCCTACGAGCAGTACTTC
j_gene: TRBJ2-2; v_gene: TRBV19; abundance: NA; d_gene: TRBD2; CDR3aa: CASRGLAGDAGELFF; CDR3nt: TGTGCCAGTAGGGGACTAGCGGGAGATGCCGGGGAGCTGTTTTTT
j_gene: TRBJ2-7; v_gene: TRBV5-4; abundance: NA; d_gene: TRBD2; CDR3aa: CASSLPLAGGGEQYF; CDR3nt: TGTGCCAGCAGCTTGCCCCTAGCGGGCGGAGGCGAGCAGTACTTC
j_gene: TRBJ1-2; v_gene: TRBV2; abundance: few; d_gene: TRBD1; CDR3aa: CASSVDRGGNYGYTF; CDR3nt: TGTGCCAGCAGTGTTGACAGGGGTGGAAACTATGGCTACACCTTC
j_gene: TRBJ2-2; v_gene: TRBV15; abundance: NA; d_gene: NA; CDR3aa: CATSRRVAAEGELFF; CDR3nt: TGTGCCACCAGCAGACGTGTAGCGGCCGAGGGGGAGCTGTTTTTT
j_gene: TRBJ1-1; v_gene: TRBV2; abundance: NA; d_gene: TRBD1; CDR3aa: CASGQGAWVSEAFF; CDR3nt: TGTGCCAGCGGGCAGGGGGCGTGGGTGTCTGAAGCTTTCTTT
j_gene: TRBJ2-3; v_gene: TRBV11-3; abundance: NA; d_gene: NA; CDR3aa: CASSFFFGTTDTQYF; CDR3nt: TGTGCCAGCAGCTTTTTTTTTGGGACTACAGATACGCAGTATTTT
j_gene: TRBJ2-3; v_gene: TRBV19; abundance: NA; d_gene: NA; CDR3aa: CASSIRWITDTQYF; CDR3nt: TGTGCCAGTAGTATAAGGTGGATCACAGATACGCAGTATTTT
j_gene: TRBJ1-3; v_gene: TRBV3-1/TRBV3-2; abundance: NA; d_gene: NA; CDR3aa: CASSQDPGNTIYF; CDR3nt: TGTGCCAGCAGCCAAGATCCTGGAAACACCATATATTTT